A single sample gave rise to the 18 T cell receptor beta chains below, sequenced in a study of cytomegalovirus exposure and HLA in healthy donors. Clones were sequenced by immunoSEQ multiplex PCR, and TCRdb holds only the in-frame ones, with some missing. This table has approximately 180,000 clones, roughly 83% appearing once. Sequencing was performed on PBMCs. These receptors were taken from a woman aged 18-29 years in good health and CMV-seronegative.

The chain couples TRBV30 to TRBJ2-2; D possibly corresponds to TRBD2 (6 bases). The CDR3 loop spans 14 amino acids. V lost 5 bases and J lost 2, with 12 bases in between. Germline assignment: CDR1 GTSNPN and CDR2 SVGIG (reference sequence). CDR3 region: CAWAPGTNTGELFF. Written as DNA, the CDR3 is TGTGCCTGGGCTCCGGGGACTAACACCGGGGAGCTGTTTTTT.

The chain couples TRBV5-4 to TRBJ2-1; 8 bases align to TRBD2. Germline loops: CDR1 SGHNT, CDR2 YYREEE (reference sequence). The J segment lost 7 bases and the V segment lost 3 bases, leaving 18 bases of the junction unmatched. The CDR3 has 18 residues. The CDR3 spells CASSSRLAPRRGLNEQFF. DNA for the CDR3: TGTGCCAGCAGCTCCCGACTAGCGCCGAGACGGGGGTTGAATGAGCAGTTCTTC.

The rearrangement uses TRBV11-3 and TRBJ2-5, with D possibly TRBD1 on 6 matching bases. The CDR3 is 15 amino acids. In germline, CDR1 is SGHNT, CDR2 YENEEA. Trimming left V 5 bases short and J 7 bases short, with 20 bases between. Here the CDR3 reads CASSPSRRGGGTQYF. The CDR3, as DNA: TGTGCCAGCAGCCCCTCGAGAAGAGGGGGTGGGACCCAGTACTTC.

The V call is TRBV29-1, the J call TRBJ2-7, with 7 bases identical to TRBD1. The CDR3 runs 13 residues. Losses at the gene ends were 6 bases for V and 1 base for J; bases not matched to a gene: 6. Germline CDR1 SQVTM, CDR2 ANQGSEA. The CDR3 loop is CSVRRQGSYEQYF. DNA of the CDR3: TGCAGCGTCCGTAGACAGGGTTCCTACGAGCAGTACTTC.

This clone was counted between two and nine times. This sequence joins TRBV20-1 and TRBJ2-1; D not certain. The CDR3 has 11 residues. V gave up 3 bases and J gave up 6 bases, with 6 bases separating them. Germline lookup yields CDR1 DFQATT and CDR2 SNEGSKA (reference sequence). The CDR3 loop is CSASQFNEQFF. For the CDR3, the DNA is TGCAGTGCTAGCCAATTCAATGAGCAGTTCTTC.

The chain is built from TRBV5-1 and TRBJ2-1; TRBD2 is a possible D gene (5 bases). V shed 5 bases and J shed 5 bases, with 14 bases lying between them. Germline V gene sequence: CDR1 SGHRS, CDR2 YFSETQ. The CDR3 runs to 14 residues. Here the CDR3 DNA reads TGCGCCAGCAGGGCGATTAGCGTTGACAATGAGCAGTTCTTC. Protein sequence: CASRAISVDNEQFF.

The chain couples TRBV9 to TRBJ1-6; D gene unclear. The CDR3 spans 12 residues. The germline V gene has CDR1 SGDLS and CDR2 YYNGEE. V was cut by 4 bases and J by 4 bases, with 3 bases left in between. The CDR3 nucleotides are TGTGCCAGCAGCCAATATAATTCACCCCTCCACTTT. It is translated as CASSQYNSPLHF.

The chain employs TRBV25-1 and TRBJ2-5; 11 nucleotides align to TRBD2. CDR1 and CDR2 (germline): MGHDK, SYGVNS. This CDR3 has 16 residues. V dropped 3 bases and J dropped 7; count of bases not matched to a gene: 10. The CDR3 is CASSDPTSGAVGTQYF. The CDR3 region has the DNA TGTGCCAGCAGTGACCCGACTAGCGGGGCGGTGGGGACCCAGTACTTC.

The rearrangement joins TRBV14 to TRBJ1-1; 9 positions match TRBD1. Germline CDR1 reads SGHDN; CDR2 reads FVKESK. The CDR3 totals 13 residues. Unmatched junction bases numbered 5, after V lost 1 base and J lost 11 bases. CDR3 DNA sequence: TGTGCCAGCAGCCAAGTCCCGGGACAGGGTGCTTTCTTT. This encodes CASSQVPGQGAFF.

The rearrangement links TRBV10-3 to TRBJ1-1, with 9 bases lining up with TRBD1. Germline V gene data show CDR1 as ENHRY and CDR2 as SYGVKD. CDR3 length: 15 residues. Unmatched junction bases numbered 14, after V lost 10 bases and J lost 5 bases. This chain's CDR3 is CATSLPGQGRTEAFF. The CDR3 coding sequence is TGTGCCACCAGCCTCCCGGGACAGGGTAGGACTGAAGCTTTCTTT.

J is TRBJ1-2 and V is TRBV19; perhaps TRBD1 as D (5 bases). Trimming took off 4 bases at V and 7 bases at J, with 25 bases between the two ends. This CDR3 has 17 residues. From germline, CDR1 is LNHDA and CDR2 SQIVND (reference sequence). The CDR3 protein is CASSTGRTISNKGGYTF. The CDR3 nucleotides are TGTGCCAGTAGTACGGGACGGACTATTTCCAATAAAGGTGGCTACACCTTC.

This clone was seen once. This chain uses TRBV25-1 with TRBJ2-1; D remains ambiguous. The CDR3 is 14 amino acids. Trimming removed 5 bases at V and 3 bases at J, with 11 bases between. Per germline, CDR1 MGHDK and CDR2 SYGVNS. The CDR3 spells CASSPPGFYNEQFF. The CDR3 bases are TGTGCCAGCAGTCCCCCAGGCTTCTACAATGAGCAGTTCTTC.

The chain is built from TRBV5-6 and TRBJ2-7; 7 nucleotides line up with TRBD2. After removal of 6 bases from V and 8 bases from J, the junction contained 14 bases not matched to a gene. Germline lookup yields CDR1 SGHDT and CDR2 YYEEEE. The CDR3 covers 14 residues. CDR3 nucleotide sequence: TGTGCCAGCAACCCGAGCATGGGCAGCGGGAAGCAGTACTTC. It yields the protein CASNPSMGSGKQYF.

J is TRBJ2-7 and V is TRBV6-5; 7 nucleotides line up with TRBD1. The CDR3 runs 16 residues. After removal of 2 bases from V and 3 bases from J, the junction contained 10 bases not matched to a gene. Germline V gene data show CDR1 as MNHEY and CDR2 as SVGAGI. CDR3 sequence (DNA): TGTGCCAGCAGTTACCTCGGACAGGATCGGCTCTACGAGCAGTACTTC. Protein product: CASSYLGQDRLYEQYF.

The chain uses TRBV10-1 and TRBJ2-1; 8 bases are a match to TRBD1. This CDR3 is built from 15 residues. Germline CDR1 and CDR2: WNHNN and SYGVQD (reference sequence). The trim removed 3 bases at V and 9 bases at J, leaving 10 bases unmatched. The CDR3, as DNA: TGCGCCAGCAGTGAAGACAGGGGAGTATTTGGTGAGCAGTTCTTC. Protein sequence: CASSEDRGVFGEQFF.

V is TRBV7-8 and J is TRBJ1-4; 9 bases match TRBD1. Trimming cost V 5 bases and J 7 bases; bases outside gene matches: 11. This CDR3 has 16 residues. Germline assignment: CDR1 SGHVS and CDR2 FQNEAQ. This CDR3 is CASSARTGARGEKLFF. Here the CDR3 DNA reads TGTGCCAGCAGCGCCCGGACAGGGGCTAGGGGTGAAAAACTGTTTTTT.

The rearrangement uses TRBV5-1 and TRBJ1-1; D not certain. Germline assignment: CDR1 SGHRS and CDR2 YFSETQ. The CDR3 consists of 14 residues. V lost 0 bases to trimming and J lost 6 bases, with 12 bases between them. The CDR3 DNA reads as TGCGCCAGCAGCTTGGATCCGGGGAGGGCTGAAGCTTTCTTT. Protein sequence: CASSLDPGRAEAFF.

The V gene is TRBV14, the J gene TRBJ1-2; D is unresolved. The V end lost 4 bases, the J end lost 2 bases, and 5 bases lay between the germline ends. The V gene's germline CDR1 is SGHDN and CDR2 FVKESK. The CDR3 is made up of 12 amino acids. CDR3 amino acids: CASSPMNYGYTF. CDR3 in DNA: TGTGCCAGCAGCCCAATGAACTATGGCTACACCTTC.